This T cell receptor beta chain derives from a study of shared clonotypes between healthy human individuals. Study-wide findings and caveats: Rarefaction exposed incomplete sorted-subset sequencing despite large depth. Several donors showed sharing of about 4.6% of naive CD4 clonotypes. Clonotypes not shared had lower generation probabilities than those common to all four donors.

Germline values: CDR1 SEHNR, CDR2 FQNEAQ (reference sequence). V lost 2 bases and J lost 16, with 17 bases in between. The CDR3 totals 13 residues. Sequenced by immunoSEQ multiplex PCR; TCRdb stores in-frame clones only, minus some. This repertoire shows a few million clones, around 90% found once; its top ten account for under 0.15%. Worth noting for this clone: What it recognizes is unknown.

The source is a man aged 18 to 30 in good health. V and J are TRBV7-9 and TRBJ1-4, with D possibly matching TRBD1 (6 bases). Specimen: naive CD4+ T cells sorted from blood. Described subset: CD45RA+ positively selected. The CDR3 sequence: CASSLQGTGPPFF. CDR3 in DNA: TGTGCCAGCAGCTTACAGGGGACGGGGCCCCCGTTTTTT.